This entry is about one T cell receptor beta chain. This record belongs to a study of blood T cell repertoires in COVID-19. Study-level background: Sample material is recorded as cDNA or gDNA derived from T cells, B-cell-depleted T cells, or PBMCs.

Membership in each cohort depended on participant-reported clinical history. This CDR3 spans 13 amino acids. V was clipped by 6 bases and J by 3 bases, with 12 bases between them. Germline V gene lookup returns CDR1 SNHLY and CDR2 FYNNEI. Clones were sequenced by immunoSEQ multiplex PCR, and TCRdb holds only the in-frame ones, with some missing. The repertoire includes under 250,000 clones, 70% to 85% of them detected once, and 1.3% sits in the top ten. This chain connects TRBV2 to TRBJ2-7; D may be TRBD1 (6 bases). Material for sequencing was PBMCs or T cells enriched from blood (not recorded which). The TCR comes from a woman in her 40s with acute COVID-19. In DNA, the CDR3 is TGTGCCAGCAGGTACAGGGAGATCTACGAGCAGTACTTC. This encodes CASRYREIYEQYF.